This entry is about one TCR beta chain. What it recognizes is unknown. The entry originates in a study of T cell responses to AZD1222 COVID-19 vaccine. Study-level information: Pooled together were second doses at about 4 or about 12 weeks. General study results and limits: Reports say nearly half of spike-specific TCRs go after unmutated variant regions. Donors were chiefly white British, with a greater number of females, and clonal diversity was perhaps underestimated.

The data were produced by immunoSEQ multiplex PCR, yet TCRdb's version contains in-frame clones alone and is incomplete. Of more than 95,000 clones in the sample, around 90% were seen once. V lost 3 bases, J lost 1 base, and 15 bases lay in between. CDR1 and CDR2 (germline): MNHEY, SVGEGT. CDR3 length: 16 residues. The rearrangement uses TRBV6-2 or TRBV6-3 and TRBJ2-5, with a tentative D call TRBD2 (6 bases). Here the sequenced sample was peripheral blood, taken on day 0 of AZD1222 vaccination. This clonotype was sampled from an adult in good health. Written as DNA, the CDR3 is TGTGCCAGCAGTTATGGTCTCGGGGGATTCCAAGAGACCCAGTACTTC. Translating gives CASSYGLGGFQETQYF.